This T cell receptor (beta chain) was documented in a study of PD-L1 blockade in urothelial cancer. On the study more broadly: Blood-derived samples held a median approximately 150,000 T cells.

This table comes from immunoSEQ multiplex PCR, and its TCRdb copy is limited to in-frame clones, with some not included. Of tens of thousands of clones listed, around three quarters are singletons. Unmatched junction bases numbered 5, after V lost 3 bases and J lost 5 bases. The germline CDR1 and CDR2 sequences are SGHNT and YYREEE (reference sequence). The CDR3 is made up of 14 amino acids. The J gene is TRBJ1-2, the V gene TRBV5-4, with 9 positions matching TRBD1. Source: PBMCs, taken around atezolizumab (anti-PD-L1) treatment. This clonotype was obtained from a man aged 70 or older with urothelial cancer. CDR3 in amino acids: CASSSTGGLYGYTF. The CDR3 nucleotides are TGTGCCAGCAGCTCCACAGGGGGCCTTTATGGCTACACCTTC.